This TCR beta chain appears in the sequencing data of a study of human T cells and chemical hapten exposure (dated by TCRdb to the early 2020s). With regard to the full study: For sensitization, 2% DPC in acetone was applied to a 2 cm by 2 cm area of upper inner arm skin. Throughout the study period of roughly 24 weeks, patients also received therapeutic DPC doses to the scalp every week. Patch testing was done on the upper back using Finn chambers containing 0.01% DPC, and results were scored after 6 days according to International Contact Dermatitis Research Group standards. The patient cohort, mostly female, included alopecia areata with under or over 50% scalp involvement, alopecia totalis and alopecia universalis. Libraries were pooled for sequencing, and per-sample TCR yields varied mainly because of small differences in library volumes within the pool. This study followed changes in the peripheral blood TCR repertoire in vivo during primary and secondary sensitization of alopecia patients to the hapten diphenylcyclopropenone (DPC). Patient blood was sampled pre-sensitization (week 0) and at 2, 6 and about 24 weeks after DPC sensitization. Twenty-nine alopecia patients provided blood for TCR sequencing at one to four time points (pre-sensitization, 2, 6 and 24 weeks).

The time point label corresponds to: patch test 3, about 24 weeks after DPC sensitization. The treatment or condition tag for this specimen amounts to: therapeutic diphenylcyclopropenone sensitization with weekly scalp DPC. Blood at each patch-test visit was drawn before the patch test was applied. To be eligible, patients had to be aged 18 to 70, diagnosed with alopecia and judged suitable for DPC therapy, while pregnant patients were excluded. Unfractionated whole blood was collected in Tempus Blood RNA tubes, and total RNA was extracted from that blood. Library creation used RACE. Sequencing was performed on a NextSeq 500. During library preparation, unique molecular identifiers were attached to individual cDNA molecules so that TCRs could be counted quantitatively and reproducibly. From each blood RNA sample, both TCR alpha and TCR beta chains were sequenced. For the original study's pipeline: Samples had a median of 95,638 TCRs, with a range from about 23,224 to 700,000. The Decombinator software suite was used to annotate V, J and CDR3 in the TCR reads. Every sample was subsampled to the same number of TCRs (28,000) for the PS versus PT1 abundance plots. Expanded TCRs were defined as absent before sensitization and observed at least eight times at the 2-week time point. Using fastp trimming at Q25 and MiXCR clonotype assembly, TCRdb reanalyzed the public sequencing data and kept in-frame beta chains. Every distinct CDR3 protein forms one entry, paired with its most common genes and DNA. The V and J calls were not made by the authors but by TCRdb's processing. The sample includes tens of thousands of distinct CDR3 sequences, with 13% observed a single time. In total, the top ten clones hold approximately 6% of the sample.

V is pared back by 5 bases and J by 5 bases, with 17 bases lying between the germline termini. The CDR3 runs 15 amino acids, cysteine and phenylalanine included. Only the CDR3 DNA is retained, 45 bases long and in frame from the first base. CDR1 and CDR2 are drawn from the germline V gene (reference sequence): MNHEY, SMNVEV. Concerning this clonotype: No antigen is known for it. Base qualities are not recorded, but no much larger clone differs from it by a single base.

General conclusions and limits of the study: Because all patients had alopecia, a presumed autoimmune disease, the immune response of the patients might differ from that of healthy individuals. A positive correlation was found between the number of PT1 expanded TCRs and patch test score, with significance reached at thresholds 8, 16 and 32 but not 4. Repeated subsampling changed both the strength of the expansion versus patch-test correlation and the threshold at which the correlation became significant. Expanded TCRs formed significantly more large CDR3 similarity clusters than pre-sensitization or healthy control sets, consistent with antigen-driven responses. No change with DPC sensitization was found in the number of TCRs above 1 in 1000 frequency, and no evidence of global repertoire structure alterations was found.

This TCR came from a woman aged 50 to 60 with alopecia areata. Some clones in this sample may be carry-over from other donors' samples. The receptor chain draws on TRBV27 and TRBJ2-3, with no confidently assigned D gene. The material sequenced was whole blood, taken in connection with sensitization to the hapten diphenylcyclopropenone (DPC). The nucleotide sequence is TGTGCCAGCAGTCCGTGGCTTGAAGGGCGAGATACGCAGTATTTT. The encoded protein is CASSPWLEGRDTQYF.